These 10 T cell receptor beta chains share one sample of origin, sequenced in a study of T-cell reconstitution after alpha-beta-depleted transplantation in children. Molecular barcoding with unique molecular identifiers was used for the TCRbeta library. One entry per CDR3 protein results from TCRdb running MiXCR on the PCR reads. The data contain nearly 400,000 distinct CDR3 sequences, around 21% of them singletons. The sample here was PBMCs from the stem cell graft donor, taken from the stem cell graft. The receptors shown here come from a human donor who donated a stem cell graft to a child with acute myeloid leukemia.

The chain carries TRBV9 and TRBJ2-4; D unresolved. CDR1 SGDLS and CDR2 YYNGEE come from the germline V gene. V lost 3 bases and J lost 2, with 9 bases in between. This CDR3 is 14 amino acids long. The CDR3 nucleotides are TGTGCCAGCAGCGCTGGTAGTTCCAAAAACATTCAGTACTTC. Its protein is CASSAGSSKNIQYF.

This clonotype has ten or more counts. V gene TRBV9 combines with J gene TRBJ2-5, with 7 bases that match TRBD1. The CDR3 length is 14 residues. J was trimmed by 5 bases and V by 2 bases; bases with no gene match: 6. The germline V gene has CDR1 SGDLS and CDR2 YYNGEE. CDR3 sequence: CASSVDRARETQYF. CDR3 sequence (DNA): TGTGCCAGCAGCGTCGACAGGGCGCGGGAGACCCAGTACTTC.

This clonotype was seen ten or more times. The gene calls are TRBV23-1 and TRBJ1-3; D is unclear. TRBV23-1 carries the ORF label, with uncertain function. This CDR3 has 14 residues. V dropped 0 bases and J dropped 0 bases, with 3 bases sitting between them. The CDR3 DNA follows: TGCGCCAGCAGTCAATCGTTCTCTGGAAACACCATATATTTT. This gives the protein CASSQSFSGNTIYF.

The CDR3 nucleotides read TGTGCCAGTAGCCGGATAGCGGAAGTCTACAATGAGCAGTTCTTC. This gives the protein CASSRIAEVYNEQFF. The chain is built from TRBV19 and TRBJ2-1; possibly TRBD2 for D (6 bases). Looked up from germline, CDR1 is LNHDA and CDR2 is SQIVND (reference sequence). With 6 bases removed from V and 3 bases from J, the gap between germline ends came to 15 bases. The CDR3 has 15 amino acids.

This chain links TRBV4-1 with TRBJ2-5; 9 bases are shared with TRBD1. V shed 3 bases and J 5 bases; nucleotides not matched to a gene: 10. Germline V CDR1 and CDR2: MGHRA, YSYEKL. The CDR3 sequence is 16 residues long. In DNA form, the CDR3 reads TGCGCCAGCAGCCATCCTACAGGGGGCGGAGAGGAGACCCAGTACTTC. It codes for CASSHPTGGGEETQYF.

This chain uses TRBV12-3 or TRBV12-4 with TRBJ2-3; 11 bases line up with TRBD1. The CDR3 covers 15 residues. The ends lost 6 bases at V and 5 bases at J; junction bases unmatched: 7. The CDR3 region is CASSYTGTGGDTQYF. CDR3 bases: TGTGCCAGCAGCTACACCGGGACAGGGGGAGATACGCAGTATTTT.

This clonotype was counted between two and nine times. The chain is built from TRBV20-1 and TRBJ2-5, with TRBD1 identical over 7 bases. V lost 6 bases and J lost 0; bases outside the gene matches: 4. Germline values: CDR1 DFQATT, CDR2 SNEGSKA (reference sequence). The CDR3 contains 13 residues. CDR3 loop: CSARGQYQETQYF. CDR3 nucleotide sequence: TGCAGTGCGAGGGGACAGTACCAAGAGACCCAGTACTTC.

This clonotype was observed a handful of times. V and J are TRBV12-3 or TRBV12-4 and TRBJ2-7; 14 nucleotides line up with TRBD2. The V segment lost 5 bases and the J segment 12 bases; nucleotides outside the gene matches: 6. This CDR3 comprises 13 residues. The CDR3 DNA reads as TGTGCCAGCAGTGAGGGACTAGCGGGAGTATGGTACTTC. It yields the protein CASSEGLAGVWYF.

This clonotype turned up a few times. This chain joins TRBV20-1 and TRBJ1-5; 7 bases line up with TRBD1. Losses at the gene ends were 2 bases for V and 3 bases for J; bases not matched to a gene: 10. CDR1 DFQATT and CDR2 SNEGSKA come from the germline V gene (reference sequence). This CDR3 comprises 16 residues. The CDR3 region is CSARPKTGLFNQPQHF. CDR3 sequence (DNA): TGCAGTGCTAGACCGAAGACAGGGCTCTTCAATCAGCCCCAGCATTTT.

There are many counts of this clonotype. This rearrangement joins TRBV12-3 or TRBV12-4 to TRBJ1-4; D might be TRBD1 (6 bases). Between the trimmed V and J ends, which lost 4 bases and 7 bases, there was a span of 10 bases. CDR3 length equals 13 residues. The CDR3 sequence: CASSSGVGEKLFF. CDR3 sequence (DNA): TGTGCCAGCAGTTCAGGGGTTGGTGAAAAACTGTTTTTT.